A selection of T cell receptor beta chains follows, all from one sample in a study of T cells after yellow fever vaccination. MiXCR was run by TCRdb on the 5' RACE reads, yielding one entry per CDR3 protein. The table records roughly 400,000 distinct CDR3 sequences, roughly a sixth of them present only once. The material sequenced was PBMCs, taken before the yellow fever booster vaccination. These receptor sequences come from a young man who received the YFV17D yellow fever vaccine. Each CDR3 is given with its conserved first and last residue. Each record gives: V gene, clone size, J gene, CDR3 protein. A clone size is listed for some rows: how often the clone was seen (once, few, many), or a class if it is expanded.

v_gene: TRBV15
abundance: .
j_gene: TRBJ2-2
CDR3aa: CATSKTSGGVIGELFF

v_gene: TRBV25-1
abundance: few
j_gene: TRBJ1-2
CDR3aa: CASFGPNYGYTF

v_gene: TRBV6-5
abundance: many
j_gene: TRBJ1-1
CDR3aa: CASSYRRFSTEAFF

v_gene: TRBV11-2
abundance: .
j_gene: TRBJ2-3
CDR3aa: CASSLEPRRGTDTQYF

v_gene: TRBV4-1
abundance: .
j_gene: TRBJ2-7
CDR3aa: CASSQEGARVQYF

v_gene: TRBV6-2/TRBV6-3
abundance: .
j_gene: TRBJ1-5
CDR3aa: CASSYYWQYNQPQHF

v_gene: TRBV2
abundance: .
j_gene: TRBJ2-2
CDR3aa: CASRDKLNSGIGELFF

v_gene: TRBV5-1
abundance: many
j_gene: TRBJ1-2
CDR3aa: CASSLGGGAQRISGYTF

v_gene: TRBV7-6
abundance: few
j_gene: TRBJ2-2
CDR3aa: CASRSRQELTGELFF

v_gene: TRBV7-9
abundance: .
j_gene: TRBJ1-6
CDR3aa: CASSLRGGLRSPLHF

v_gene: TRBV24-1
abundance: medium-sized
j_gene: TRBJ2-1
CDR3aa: CATSDRLYNEQFF

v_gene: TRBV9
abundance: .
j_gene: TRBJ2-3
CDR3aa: CASSVAPTPDTQYF

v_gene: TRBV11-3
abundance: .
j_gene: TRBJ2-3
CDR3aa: CASSFDGGTDTQYF

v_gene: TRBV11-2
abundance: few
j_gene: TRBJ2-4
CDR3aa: CASSFTLAKNIQYF

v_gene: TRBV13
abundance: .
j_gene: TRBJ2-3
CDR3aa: CASSAGTSGGVDTQYF

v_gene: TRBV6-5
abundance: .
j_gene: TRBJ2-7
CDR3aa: CASYDTALEQYF

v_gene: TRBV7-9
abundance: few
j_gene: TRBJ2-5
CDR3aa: CASSLSIGLAVETQYF

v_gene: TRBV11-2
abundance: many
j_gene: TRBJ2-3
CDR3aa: CASSLALAGGLMRTDTQYF

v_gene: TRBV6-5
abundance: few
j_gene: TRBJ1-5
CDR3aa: CASSYSGQGQPQHF

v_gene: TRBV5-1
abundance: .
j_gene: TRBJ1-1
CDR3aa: CASSSVTGGNTEAFF

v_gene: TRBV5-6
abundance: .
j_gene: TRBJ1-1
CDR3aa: CASSFLPRTAEAFF

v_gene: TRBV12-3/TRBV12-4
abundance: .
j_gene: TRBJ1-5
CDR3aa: CASSSQQGDQPQHF

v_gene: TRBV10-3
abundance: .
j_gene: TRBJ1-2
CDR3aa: CAISDQGYGYTF

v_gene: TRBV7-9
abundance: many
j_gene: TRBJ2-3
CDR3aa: CASSGGPTDTQYF

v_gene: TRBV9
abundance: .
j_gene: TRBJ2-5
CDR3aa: CASSASGGPETQYF

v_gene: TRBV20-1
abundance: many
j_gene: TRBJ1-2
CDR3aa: CSALFGQDKF

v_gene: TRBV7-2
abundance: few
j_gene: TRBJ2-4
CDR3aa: CASKGVAKNIQYF

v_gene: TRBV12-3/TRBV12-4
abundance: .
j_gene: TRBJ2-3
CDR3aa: CASSPRLAGGKDTQYF

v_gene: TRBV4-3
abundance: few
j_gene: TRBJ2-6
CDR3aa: CASSQDKGAGANVLTF

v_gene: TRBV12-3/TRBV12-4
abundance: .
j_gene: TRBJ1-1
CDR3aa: CASSPPSDVEAFF

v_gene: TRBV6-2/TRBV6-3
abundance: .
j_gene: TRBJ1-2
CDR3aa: CASGVTGYGYTF

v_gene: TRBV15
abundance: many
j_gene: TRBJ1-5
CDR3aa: CATSRDRGNQPQHF

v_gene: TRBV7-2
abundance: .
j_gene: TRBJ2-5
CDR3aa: CASSPPGAQYF

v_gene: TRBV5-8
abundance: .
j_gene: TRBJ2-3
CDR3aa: CASSLRWETSTDTQYF

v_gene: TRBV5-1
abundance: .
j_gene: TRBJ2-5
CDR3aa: CASRKTPQGETQYF

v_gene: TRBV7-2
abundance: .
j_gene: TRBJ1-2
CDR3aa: CASSPRDRGFGYTF

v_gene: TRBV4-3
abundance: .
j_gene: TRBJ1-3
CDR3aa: CASSRGQAGNTIYF

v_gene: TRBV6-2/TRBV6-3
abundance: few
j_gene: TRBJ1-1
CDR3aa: CASTKHGLTEAFF

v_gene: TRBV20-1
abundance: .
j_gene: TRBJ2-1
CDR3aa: CSPKPGTVSNEQFF

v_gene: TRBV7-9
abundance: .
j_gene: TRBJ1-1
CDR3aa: CASSLTGPEAFF

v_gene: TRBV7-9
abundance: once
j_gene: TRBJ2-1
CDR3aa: CASSFPSSLRSRLVGNEQFF

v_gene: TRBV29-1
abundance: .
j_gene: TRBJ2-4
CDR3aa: CSVVSGSENIQYF

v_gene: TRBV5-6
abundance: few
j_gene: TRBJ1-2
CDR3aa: CATSIGLYGYTF

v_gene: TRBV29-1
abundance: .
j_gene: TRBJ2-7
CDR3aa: CSVYTGSRYEQYF

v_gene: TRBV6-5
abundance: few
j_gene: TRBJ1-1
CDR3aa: CASHPQLNTEAFF

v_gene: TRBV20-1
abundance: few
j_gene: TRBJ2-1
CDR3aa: CSARSSGGLEQFF

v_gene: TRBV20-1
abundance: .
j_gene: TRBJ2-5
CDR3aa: CSARDLGTSGGWETQYF

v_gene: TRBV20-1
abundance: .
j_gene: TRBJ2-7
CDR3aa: CSASRGATYEQYF

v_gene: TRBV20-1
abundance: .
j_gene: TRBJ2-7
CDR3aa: CSARVRSTLSEQYF

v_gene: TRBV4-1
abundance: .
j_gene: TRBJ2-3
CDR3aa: CASSHQFSTDTQYF

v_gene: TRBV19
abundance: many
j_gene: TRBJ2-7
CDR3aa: CASSTGSYEQYF

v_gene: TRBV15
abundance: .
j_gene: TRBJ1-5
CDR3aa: CATSRDHNQPQHF

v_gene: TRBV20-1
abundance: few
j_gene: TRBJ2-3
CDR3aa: CSASLRRGGSNTQYF